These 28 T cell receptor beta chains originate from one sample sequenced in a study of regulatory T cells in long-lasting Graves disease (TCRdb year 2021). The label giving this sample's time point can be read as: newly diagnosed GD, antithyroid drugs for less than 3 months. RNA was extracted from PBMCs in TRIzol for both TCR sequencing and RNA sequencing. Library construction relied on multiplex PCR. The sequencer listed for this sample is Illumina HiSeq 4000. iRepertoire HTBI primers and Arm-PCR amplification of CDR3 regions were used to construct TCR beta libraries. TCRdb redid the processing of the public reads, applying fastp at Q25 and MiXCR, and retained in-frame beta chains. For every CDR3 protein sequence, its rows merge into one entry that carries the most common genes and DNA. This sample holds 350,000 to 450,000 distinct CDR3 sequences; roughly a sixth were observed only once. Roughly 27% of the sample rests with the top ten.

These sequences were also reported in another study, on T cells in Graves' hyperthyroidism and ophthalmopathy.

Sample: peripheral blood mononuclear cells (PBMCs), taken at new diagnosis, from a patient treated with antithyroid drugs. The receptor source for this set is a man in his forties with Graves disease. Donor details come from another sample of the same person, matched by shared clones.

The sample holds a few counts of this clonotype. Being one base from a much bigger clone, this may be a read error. The CDR3 DNA follows: TGCAGTGCTAGAGTTTTCCATGAGCAGTCCTTC. Translating gives CSARVFHEQSF. J is TRBJ2-1 and V is TRBV20-1; D gene unclear. The CDR3 is 11 amino acids. Germline V gene sequence: CDR1 DFQATT, CDR2 SNEGSKA (reference sequence).

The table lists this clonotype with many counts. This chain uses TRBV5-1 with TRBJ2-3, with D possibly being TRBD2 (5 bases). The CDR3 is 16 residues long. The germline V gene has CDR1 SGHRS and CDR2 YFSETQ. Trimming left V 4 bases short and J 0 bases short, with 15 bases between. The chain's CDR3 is CASSRGETHSTDTQYF. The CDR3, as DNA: TGCGCCAGCAGCCGGGGTGAGACCCATAGCACAGATACGCAGTATTTT. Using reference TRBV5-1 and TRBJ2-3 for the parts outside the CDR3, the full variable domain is KAGVTQTPRYLIKTRGQQVTLSCSPISGHRSVSWYQQTPGQGLQFLFEYFSETQRNKGNFPGRFSGRQFSNSRSEMNVSTLELGDSALYLCASSRGETHSTDTQYFGPGTRLTVL.

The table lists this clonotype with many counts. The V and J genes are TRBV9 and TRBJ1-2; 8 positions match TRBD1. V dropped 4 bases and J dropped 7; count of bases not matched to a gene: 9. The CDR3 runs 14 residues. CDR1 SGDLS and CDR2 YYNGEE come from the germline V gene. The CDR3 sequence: CASSTLDRATGYTF. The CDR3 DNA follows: TGTGCCAGCAGCACCTTGGACAGGGCAACTGGCTACACCTTC.

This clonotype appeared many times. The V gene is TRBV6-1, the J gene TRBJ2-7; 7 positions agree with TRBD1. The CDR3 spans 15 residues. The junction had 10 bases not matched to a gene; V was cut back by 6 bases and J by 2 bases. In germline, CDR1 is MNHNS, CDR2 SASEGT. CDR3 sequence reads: CASRATTGSPYEQYF. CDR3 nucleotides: TGTGCCAGCAGGGCGACGACAGGGAGCCCCTACGAGCAGTACTTC.

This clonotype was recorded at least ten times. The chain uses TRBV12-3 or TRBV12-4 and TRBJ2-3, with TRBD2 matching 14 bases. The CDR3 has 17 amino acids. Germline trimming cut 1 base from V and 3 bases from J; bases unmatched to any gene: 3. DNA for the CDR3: TGTGCCAGCAGTTTAGGGACTAGCGGGGGGCCTACAGATACGCAGTATTTT. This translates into CASSLGTSGGPTDTQYF.

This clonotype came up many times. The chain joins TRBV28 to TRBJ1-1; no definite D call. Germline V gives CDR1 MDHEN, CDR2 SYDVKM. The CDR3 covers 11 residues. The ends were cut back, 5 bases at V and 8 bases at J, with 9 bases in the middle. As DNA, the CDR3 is TGTGCCAGCAGTCTGGATGTCGAAGCTTTCTTT. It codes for CASSLDVEAFF.

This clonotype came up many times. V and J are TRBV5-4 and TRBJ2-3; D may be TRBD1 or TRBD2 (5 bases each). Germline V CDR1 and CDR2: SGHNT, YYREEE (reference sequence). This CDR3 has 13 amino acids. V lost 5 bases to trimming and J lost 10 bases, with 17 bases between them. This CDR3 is CASRERDAHPQYF. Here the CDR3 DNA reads TGTGCCAGCAGGGAACGGGACGCCCATCCGCAGTATTTT.

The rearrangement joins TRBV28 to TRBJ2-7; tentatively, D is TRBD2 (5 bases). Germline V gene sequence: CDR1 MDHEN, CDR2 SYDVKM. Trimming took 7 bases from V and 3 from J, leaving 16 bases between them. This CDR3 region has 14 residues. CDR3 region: CASNLNGGFYEQYF. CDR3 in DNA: TGTGCCAGCAACCTAAACGGCGGGTTCTACGAGCAGTACTTC.

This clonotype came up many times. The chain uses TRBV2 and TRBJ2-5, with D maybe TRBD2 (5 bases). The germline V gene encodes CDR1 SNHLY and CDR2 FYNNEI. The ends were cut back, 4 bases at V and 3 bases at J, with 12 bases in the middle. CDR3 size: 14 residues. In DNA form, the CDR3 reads TGTGCCAGCAGTGCCCAGCGGTTGAAAGAGACCCAGTACTTC. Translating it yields CASSAQRLKETQYF.

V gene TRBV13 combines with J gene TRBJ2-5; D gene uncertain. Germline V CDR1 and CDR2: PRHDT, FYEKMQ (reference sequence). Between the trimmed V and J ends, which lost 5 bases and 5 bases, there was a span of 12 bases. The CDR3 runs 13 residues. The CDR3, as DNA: TGTGCCAGCAGCCTGGACGAGGAGGAGACCCAGTACTTC. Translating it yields CASSLDEEETQYF.

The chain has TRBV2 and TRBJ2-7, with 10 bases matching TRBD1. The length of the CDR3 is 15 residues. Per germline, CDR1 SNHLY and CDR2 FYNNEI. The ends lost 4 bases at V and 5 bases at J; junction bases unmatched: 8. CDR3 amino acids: CASSVGTGAWDEQYF. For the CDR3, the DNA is TGTGCCAGCAGTGTAGGGACAGGGGCTTGGGACGAGCAGTACTTC.

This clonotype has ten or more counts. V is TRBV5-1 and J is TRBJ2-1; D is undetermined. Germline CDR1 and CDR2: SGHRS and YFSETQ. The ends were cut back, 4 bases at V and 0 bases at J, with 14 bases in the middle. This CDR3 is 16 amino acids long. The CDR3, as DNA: TGCGCCAGCAGCGCGAGGACCTTCAGCTCCTACAATGAGCAGTTCTTC. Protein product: CASSARTFSSYNEQFF.

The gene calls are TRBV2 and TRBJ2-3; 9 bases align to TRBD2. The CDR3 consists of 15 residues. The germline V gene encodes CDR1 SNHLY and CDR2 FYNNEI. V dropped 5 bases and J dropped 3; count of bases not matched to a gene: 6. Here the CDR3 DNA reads TGTGCCAGCAGTCCGACTAGCGGACTAACAGATACGCAGTATTTT. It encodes CASSPTSGLTDTQYF.

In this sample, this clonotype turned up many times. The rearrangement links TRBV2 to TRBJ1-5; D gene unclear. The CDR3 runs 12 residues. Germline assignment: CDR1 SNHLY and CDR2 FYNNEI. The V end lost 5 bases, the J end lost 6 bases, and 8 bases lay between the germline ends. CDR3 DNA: TGTGCCAGCAGTAAAACCCCTCAGCCCCAGCATTTT. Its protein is CASSKTPQPQHF.

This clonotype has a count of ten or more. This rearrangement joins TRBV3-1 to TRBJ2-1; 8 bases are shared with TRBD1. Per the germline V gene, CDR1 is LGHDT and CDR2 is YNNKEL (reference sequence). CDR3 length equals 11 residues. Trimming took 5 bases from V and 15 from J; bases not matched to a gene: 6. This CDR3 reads CASSYRDRSFF. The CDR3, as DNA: TGTGCCAGCAGCTACCGGGACAGGTCGTTCTTC.

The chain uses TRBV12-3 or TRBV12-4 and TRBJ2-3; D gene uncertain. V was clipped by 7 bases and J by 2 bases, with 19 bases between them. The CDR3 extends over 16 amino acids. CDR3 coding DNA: TGTGCCAGCACCCGGTCGTTAGACTCTTACACAGATACGCAGTATTTT. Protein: CASTRSLDSYTDTQYF.

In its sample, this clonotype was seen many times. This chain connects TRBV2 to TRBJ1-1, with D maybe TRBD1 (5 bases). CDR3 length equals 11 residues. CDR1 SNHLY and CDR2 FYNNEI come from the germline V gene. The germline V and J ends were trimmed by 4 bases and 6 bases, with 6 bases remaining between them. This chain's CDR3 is CASSVGAEAFF. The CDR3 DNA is TGTGCCAGCAGTGTGGGGGCTGAAGCTTTCTTT. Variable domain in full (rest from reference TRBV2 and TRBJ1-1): EPEVTQTPSHQVTQMGQEVILRCVPISNHLYFYWYRQILGQKVEFLVSFYNNEISEKSEIFDDQFSVERPDGSNFTLKIRSTKLEDSAMYFCASSVGAEAFFGQGTRLTVV.

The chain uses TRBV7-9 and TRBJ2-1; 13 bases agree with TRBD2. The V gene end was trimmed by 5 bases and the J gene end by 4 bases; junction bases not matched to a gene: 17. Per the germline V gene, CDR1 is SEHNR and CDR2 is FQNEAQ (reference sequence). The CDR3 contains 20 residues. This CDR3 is CASSPRIIPGLAGTYNEQFF. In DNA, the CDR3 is TGTGCCAGCAGCCCGCGAATCATACCGGGACTAGCGGGGACTTACAATGAGCAGTTCTTC.

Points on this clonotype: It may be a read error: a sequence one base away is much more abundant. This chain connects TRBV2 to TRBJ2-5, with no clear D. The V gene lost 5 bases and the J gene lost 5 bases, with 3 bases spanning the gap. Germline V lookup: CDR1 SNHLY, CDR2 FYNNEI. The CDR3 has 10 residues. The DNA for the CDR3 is TGTGCCAGCAGTTTCGAGACCCAGTACTTC. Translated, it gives CASSFETQYF.

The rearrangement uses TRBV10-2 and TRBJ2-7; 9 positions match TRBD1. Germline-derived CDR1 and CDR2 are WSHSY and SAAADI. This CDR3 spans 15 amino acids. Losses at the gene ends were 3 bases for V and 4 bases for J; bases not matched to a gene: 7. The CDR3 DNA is TGCGCCAGCAGTGAAGGGAGACAGGGGGAGTACGAGCAGTACTTC. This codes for CASSEGRQGEYEQYF.

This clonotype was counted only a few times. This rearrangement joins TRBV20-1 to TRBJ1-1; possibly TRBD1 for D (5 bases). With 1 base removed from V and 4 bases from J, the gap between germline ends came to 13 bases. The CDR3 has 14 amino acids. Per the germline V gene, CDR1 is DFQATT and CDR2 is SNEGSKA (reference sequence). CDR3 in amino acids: CSARVFRGSTEAFF. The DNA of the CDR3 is TGCAGTGCTAGAGTTTTTAGGGGATCCACTGAAGCTTTCTTT.

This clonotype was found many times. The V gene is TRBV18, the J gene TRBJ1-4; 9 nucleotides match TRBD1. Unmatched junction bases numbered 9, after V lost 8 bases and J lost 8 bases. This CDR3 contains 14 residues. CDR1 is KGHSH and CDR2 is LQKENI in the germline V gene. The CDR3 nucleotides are TGTGCCAGCAGCCCACAGGGGGCGCGAGAAAAACTGTTTTTT. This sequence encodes CASSPQGAREKLFF.

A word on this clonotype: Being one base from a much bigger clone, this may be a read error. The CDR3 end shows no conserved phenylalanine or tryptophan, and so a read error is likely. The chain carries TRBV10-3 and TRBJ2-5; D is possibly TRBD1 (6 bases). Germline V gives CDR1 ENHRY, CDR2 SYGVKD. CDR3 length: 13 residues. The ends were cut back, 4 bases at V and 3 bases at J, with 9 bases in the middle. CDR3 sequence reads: CAISGYREETQYL. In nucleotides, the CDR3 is TGTGCCATCAGTGGCTACAGGGAAGAGACCCAGTACCTC.

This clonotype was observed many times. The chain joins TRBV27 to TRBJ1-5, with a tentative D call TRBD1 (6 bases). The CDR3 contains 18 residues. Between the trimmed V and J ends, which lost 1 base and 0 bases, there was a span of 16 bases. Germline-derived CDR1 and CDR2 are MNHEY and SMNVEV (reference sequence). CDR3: CASSLYPFSTGSNQPQHF. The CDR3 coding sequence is TGTGCCAGCAGTTTATACCCGTTCTCGACAGGTAGCAATCAGCCCCAGCATTTT.

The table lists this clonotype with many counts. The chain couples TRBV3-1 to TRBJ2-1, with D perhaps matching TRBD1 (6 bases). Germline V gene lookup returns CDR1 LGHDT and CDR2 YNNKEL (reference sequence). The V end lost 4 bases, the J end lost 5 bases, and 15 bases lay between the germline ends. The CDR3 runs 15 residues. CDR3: CASSLPRGRDNEQFF. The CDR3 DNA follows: TGTGCCAGCAGCCTTCCAAGGGGGAGAGACAATGAGCAGTTCTTC.

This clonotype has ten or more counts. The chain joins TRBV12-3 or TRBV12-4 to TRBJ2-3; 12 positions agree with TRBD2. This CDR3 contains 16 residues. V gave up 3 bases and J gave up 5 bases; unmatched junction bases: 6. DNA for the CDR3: TGTGCCAGCAGTTTGTCTAGCGGGGGGGCCGAAGATACGCAGTATTTT. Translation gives CASSLSSGGAEDTQYF.

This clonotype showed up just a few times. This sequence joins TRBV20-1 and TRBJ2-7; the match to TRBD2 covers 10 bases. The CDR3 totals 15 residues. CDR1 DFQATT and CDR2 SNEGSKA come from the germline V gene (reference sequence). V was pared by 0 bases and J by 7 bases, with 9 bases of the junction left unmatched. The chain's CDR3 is CSARDNSGGADEQYF. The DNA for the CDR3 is TGCAGTGCTAGAGATAACAGCGGGGGGGCCGATGAGCAGTACTTC.

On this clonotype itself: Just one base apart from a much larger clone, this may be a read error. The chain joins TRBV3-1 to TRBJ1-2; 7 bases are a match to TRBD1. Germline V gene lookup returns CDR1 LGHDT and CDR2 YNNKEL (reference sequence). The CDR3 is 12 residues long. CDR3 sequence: CASSLTGWGYIF. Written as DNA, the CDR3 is TGTGCCAGCAGCCTGACAGGGTGGGGCTACATCTTC. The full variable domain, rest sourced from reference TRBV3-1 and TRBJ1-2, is DTAVSQTPKYLVTQMGNDKSIKCEQNLGHDTMYWYKQDSKKFLKIMFSYNNKELIINETVPNRFSPKSPDKAHLNLHINSLELGDSAVYFCASSLTGWGYIFGSGTRLTVV.